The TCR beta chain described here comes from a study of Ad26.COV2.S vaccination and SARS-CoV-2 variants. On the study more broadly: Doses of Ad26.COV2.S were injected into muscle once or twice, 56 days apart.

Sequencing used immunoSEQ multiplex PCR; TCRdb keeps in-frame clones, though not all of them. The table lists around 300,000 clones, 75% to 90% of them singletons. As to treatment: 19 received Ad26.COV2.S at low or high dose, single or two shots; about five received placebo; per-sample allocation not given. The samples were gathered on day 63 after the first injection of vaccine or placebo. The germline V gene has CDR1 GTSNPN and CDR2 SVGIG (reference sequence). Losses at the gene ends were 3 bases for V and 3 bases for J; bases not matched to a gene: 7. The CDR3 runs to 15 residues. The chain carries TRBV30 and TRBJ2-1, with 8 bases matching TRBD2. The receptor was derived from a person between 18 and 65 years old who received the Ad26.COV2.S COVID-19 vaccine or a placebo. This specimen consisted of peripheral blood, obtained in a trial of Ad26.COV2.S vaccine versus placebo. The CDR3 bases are TGTGCCTGGAGCCAGACCGGGACTAGCTACAATGAGCAGTTCTTC. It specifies CAWSQTGTSYNEQFF.